This TCR beta chain was profiled in a study of T cell repertoires in cytomegalovirus infection. Study summary: Indicated by public TCR beta signatures were CMV infection and matching HLA type. General observations from the study: Across the ex vivo response, the dominant clonotypes were HLA-C-restricted CMV-specific TCR beta clonotypes.

From the reads, TCRdb called clonotypes with MiXCR, one entry per CDR3 protein. The repertoire has under 450,000 distinct CDR3 sequences, just under 35% of them found once; the top ten carry around an eighth. This clonotype turned up a few times. Its antigen is undetermined. The germline V gene has CDR1 SGHTA and CDR2 FQGNSA. J gave up 5 bases and V 5 bases, and 7 bases lay outside the gene matches. This CDR3 is 14 amino acids long. The TCR comes from a human donor in good health (CMV status not recorded). Some clones in this sample may be carry-over from other donors' samples. The chain recombines TRBV7-2 with TRBJ1-2; 8 bases agree with TRBD1. The input for sequencing was cultured PBMCs, taken from culture after CMV antigen stimulation. The CDR3 nucleotides are TGTGCCAGCAGCGTACCGGGACAGGTATATGGCTACACCTTC. Translation gives CASSVPGQVYGYTF.